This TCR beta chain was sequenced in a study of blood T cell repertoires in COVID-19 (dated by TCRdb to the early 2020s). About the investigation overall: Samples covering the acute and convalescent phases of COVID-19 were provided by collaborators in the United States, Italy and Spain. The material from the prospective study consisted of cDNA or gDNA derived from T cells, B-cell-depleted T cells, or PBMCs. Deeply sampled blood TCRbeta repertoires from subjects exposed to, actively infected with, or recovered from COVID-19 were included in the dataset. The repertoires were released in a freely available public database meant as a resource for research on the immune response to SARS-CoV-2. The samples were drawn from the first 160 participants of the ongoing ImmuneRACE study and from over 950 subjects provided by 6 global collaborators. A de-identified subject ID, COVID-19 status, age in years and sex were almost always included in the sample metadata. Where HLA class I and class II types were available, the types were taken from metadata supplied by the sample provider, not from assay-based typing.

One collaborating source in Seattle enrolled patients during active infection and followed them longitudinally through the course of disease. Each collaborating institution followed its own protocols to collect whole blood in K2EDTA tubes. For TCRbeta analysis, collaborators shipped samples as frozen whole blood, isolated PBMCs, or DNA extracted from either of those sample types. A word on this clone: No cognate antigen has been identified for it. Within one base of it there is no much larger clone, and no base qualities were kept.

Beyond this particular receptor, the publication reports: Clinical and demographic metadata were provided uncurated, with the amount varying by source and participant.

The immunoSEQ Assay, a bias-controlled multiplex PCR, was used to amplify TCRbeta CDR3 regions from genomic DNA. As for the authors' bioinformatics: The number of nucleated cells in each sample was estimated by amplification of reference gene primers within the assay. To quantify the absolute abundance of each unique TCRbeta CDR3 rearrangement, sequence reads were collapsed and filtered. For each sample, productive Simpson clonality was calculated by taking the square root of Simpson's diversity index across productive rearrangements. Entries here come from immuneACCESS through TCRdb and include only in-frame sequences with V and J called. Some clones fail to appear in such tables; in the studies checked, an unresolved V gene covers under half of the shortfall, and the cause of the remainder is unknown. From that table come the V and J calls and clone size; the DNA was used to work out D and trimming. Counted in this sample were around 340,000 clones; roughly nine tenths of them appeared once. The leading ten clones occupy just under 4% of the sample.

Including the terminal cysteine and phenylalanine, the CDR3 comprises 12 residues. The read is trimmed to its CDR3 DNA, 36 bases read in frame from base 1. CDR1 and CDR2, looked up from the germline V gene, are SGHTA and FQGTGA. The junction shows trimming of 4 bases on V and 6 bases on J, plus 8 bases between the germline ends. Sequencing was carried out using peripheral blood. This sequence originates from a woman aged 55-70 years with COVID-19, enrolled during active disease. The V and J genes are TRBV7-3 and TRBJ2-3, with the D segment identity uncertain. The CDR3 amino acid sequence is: CASSSNADTQYF. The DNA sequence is TGTGCCAGCAGCTCTAACGCGGATACGCAGTATTTT.